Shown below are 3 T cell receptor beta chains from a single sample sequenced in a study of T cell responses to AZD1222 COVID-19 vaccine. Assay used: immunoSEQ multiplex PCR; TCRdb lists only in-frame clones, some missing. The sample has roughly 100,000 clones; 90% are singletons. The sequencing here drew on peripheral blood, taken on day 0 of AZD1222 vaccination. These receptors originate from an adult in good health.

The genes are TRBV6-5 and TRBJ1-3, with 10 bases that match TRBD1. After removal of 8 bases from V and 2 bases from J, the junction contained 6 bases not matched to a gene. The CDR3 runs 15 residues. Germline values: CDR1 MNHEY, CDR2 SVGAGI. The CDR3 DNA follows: TGTGCCAGCGATGACAGGGGGCGAACTGGAAACACCATATATTTT. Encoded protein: CASDDRGRTGNTIYF.

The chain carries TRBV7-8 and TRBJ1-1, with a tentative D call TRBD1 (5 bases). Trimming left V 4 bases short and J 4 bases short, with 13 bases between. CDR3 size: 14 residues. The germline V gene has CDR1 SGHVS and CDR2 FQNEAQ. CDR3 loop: CASSSQPGPTEAFF. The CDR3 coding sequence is TGTGCCAGCAGCTCACAACCGGGACCCACTGAAGCTTTCTTT.

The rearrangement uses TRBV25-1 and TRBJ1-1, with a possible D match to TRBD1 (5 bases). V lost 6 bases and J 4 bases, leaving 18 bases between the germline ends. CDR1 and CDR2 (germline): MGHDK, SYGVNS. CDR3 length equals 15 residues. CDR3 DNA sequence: TGTGCCAGCAGCGCGACAAAACCAAGGGGCACTGAAGCTTTCTTT. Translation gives CASSATKPRGTEAFF.